This T cell receptor beta chain was found in a study of siplizumab effects on memory and regulatory T cells. Produced via immunoSEQ multiplex PCR; TCRdb's table is partial and in-frame only. Here the sample spans around 100,000 clones, around 90% being singletons. The sequencing sample was made of CD4+ T cells sorted from blood. The TCR sequence derives from a human donor in good health.

CDR3 DNA sequence: TGTGCCAGCAGTTCCCCACCAAGACTAGCGGTACCCTACGAGCAGTACTTC. Amino acid sequence: CASSSPPRLAVPYEQYF. The chain couples TRBV27 to TRBJ2-7; TRBD2 matches 9 bases. Germline-derived CDR1 and CDR2 are MNHEY and SMNVEV (reference sequence). The CDR3 loop spans 17 amino acids. J gave up 2 bases and V 4 bases, and 12 bases lay outside the gene matches.